The 23 T cell receptor beta chains in this list originate from one sample, sequenced in a study of T cells after yellow fever vaccination. TCRdb reprocessed the 5' RACE reads via MiXCR and lists one record per CDR3 protein. The sample has around 300,000 distinct CDR3 sequences, about an eighth seen once. Here the sequenced sample was CD4+ T cells sorted from PBMCs, taken 45 days after the yellow fever booster vaccination. The source of these receptors is a man aged 25 to 40 who received the YFV17D yellow fever vaccine.

The sample holds many counts of this clonotype. V and J are TRBV28 and TRBJ2-3; perhaps TRBD2 as D (6 bases). The CDR3 totals 13 residues. V dropped 6 bases and J dropped 5 bases, with 12 bases sitting between them. Germline assignment: CDR1 MDHEN and CDR2 SYDVKM. The CDR3 here is CASSQPGLDTQYF. The CDR3 bases are TGTGCCAGCAGCCAGCCGGGACTAGATACGCAGTATTTT.

This clonotype was recorded a few times. The chain combines TRBV6-2 or TRBV6-3 with TRBJ2-2, with D tentatively TRBD2 (6 bases). Germline CDR1 is MNHEY and CDR2 is SVGEGT. The CDR3 has 12 amino acids. Trimming cost V 8 bases and J 8 bases, with 12 bases left between them. The CDR3 is CASQRLAGELFF. The CDR3 DNA follows: TGTGCCAGCCAAAGGCTAGCGGGGGAGCTGTTTTTT.

This clonotype has just a few counts. V is TRBV5-5 and J is TRBJ2-7; the D gene is possibly TRBD2 (6 bases). Germline CDR1 and CDR2: SGHKS and YYEKEE (reference sequence). V lost 4 bases to trimming and J lost 2 bases, with 16 bases between them. The CDR3 length is 15 residues. The CDR3 nucleotides read TGTGCCAGCAGCCCCCTTGGAGGGAGCCCCTACGAGCAGTACTTC. This codes for CASSPLGGSPYEQYF.

This clonotype appeared a few times. This sequence joins TRBV27 and TRBJ1-2; D may be TRBD1 (5 bases). V lost 4 bases and J 6 bases, leaving 12 bases between the germline ends. From germline, CDR1 is MNHEY and CDR2 SMNVEV (reference sequence). There are 13 residues in the CDR3. CDR3 region: CASSSTWGDGYTF. Written as DNA, the CDR3 is TGTGCCAGCAGTTCCACCTGGGGGGATGGCTACACCTTC.

The chain recombines TRBV6-5 with TRBJ2-7; D not resolved. Germline loops: CDR1 MNHEY, CDR2 SVGAGI. Trimming pared 6 bases from V and 7 bases from J, leaving 10 bases between. The CDR3 loop spans 11 amino acids. Here the CDR3 DNA reads TGTGCCAGCAGGTCCCCTTTTGAGCAGTACTTC. This codes for CASRSPFEQYF.

About this clonotype: The junction differs from germline at one of its ends, possibly a read error. This chain joins TRBV7-2 and TRBJ1-5; D remains unclear. The CDR3 has 11 amino acids. The germline V gene has CDR1 SGHTA and CDR2 FQGNSA. The CDR3 bases are TGCGCCAGCAGCATTGTAGGGCCCCAGCATTTT. Amino acids: CASSIVGPQHF.

In this sample, this clonotype turned up many times. The chain recombines TRBV20-1 with TRBJ1-5; 8 bases fit TRBD1. Germline V CDR1 and CDR2: DFQATT, SNEGSKA (reference sequence). This CDR3 has 12 residues. CDR3 sequence (DNA): TGCAGCGCCGGGACAGGAGATCAGCCCCAGCATTTT. Encoded protein: CSAGTGDQPQHF.

This clonotype showed up just once. J is TRBJ2-3 and V is TRBV7-2; D remains ambiguous. The CDR3 contains 14 residues. Germline values: CDR1 SGHTA, CDR2 FQGNSA. Trimming stripped 5 bases from V and 4 bases from J, with 13 bases between. This CDR3 is CASSTKTYSDTQYF. The DNA of the CDR3 is TGTGCCAGCAGCACCAAGACATACTCAGATACGCAGTATTTT.

This clonotype occurred a few times. The chain links TRBV4-3 to TRBJ2-7; 12 bases are shared with TRBD2. The CDR3 runs to 16 residues. CDR1 is LGHNA and CDR2 is YSLEER in the germline V gene. The junction had 4 bases not matched to a gene; V was cut back by 0 bases and J by 4 bases. The CDR3: CASSQESGLAGYEQYF. The CDR3 region has the DNA TGCGCCAGCAGCCAAGAGAGCGGACTAGCGGGATACGAGCAGTACTTC.

The genes are TRBV7-9 and TRBJ2-5; possible D gene TRBD1, 6 bases. V lost 5 bases, J lost 0 bases, and 16 bases lay in between. There are 16 residues in the CDR3. Germline lookup yields CDR1 SEHNR and CDR2 FQNEAQ (reference sequence). The CDR3 is CASSPFGQIYQETQYF. The CDR3 DNA is TGTGCCAGCAGCCCTTTCGGACAGATATACCAAGAGACCCAGTACTTC.

This clonotype was detected only a few times. The rearrangement uses TRBV5-1 and TRBJ1-1; 7 nucleotides match TRBD1. Germline CDR1 is SGHRS and CDR2 is YFSETQ. The CDR3 is 14 residues long. V dropped 0 bases and J dropped 11; count of bases not matched to a gene: 10. The CDR3 reads CASSLGDRVAWAFF. CDR3 DNA sequence: TGCGCCAGCAGCTTGGGTGACAGGGTCGCTTGGGCTTTCTTT.

V usage is TRBV7-6 and J usage is TRBJ2-5; maybe TRBD1 (6 bases). Trimming cost V 4 bases and J 3 bases, with 15 bases left between them. The CDR3 loop spans 15 amino acids. Germline V gene sequence: CDR1 SGHVS, CDR2 FNYEAQ. CDR3 DNA: TGTGCCAGCAGCTCCAATCACCGGACAGAAGAGACCCAGTACTTC. The encoded protein is CASSSNHRTEETQYF. Filled out from reference TRBV7-6 and TRBJ2-5, the complete variable domain reads GAGVSQSPRYKVTKRGQDVALRCDPISGHVSLYWYRQALGQGPEFLTYFNYEAQQDKSGLPNDRFSAERPEGSISTLTIQRTEQRDSAMYRCASSSNHRTEETQYFGPGTRLLVL.

This clonotype was observed a few times. V gene TRBV9 combines with J gene TRBJ2-4; D remains unclear. Trimming shortened V by 0 bases and J by 6 bases, and 4 bases separated the two germline ends. The germline V gene encodes CDR1 SGDLS and CDR2 YYNGEE. The CDR3 totals 12 residues. Written as DNA, the CDR3 is TGTGCCAGCAGCGTAGTCGGAAACATTCAGTACTTC. Translating gives CASSVVGNIQYF.

The sample holds a few counts of this clonotype. The V and J genes are TRBV7-9 and TRBJ2-7, with D perhaps TRBD1 or TRBD2 (5 bases each). In germline, CDR1 is SEHNR, CDR2 FQNEAQ (reference sequence). The CDR3 length is 13 residues. V lost 5 bases, J lost 2 bases, and 10 bases lay in between. The CDR3 nucleotides are TGTGCCAGCAGCCTCAGGGACCCCTACGAGCAGTACTTC. Translation gives CASSLRDPYEQYF.

This clonotype was counted only a few times. V gene TRBV11-1 combines with J gene TRBJ2-1, with TRBD2 matching 14 bases. The CDR3 has 18 residues. The junction had 12 bases not matched to a gene; V was cut back by 5 bases and J by 6 bases. Per germline, CDR1 SGHAT and CDR2 FQDESV (reference sequence). CDR3 region: CASSPWTSGRSGGNEQFF. DNA for the CDR3: TGTGCCAGCAGCCCCTGGACTAGCGGGAGGTCTGGGGGCAATGAGCAGTTCTTC.

This clonotype came up many times. This chain joins TRBV7-6 and TRBJ2-1, with TRBD2 matching over 12 bases. This CDR3 is built from 15 residues. V lost 6 bases to trimming and J lost 6 bases; unmatched junction nucleotides: 6. Per germline, CDR1 SGHVS and CDR2 FNYEAQ. The CDR3 sequence: CASSPGLAGSNEQFF. CDR3 DNA: TGTGCCAGCAGTCCCGGACTAGCGGGGAGCAATGAGCAGTTCTTC.

Here the CDR3 reads CASRGLVSEGELFF. DNA of the CDR3: TGTGCCAGCAGGGGACTAGTTTCGGAAGGGGAGCTGTTTTTT. J is TRBJ2-2 and V is TRBV27; 8 bases align to TRBD2. The germline CDR1 and CDR2 sequences are MNHEY and SMNVEV (reference sequence). V lost 6 bases, J lost 8 bases, and 8 bases stayed unmatched. The CDR3 has 14 amino acids.

This clonotype was seen only a few times. The chain is built from TRBV7-2 and TRBJ1-2; weak D call: TRBD1 (5 bases). With 1 base removed from V and 0 bases from J, the gap between germline ends came to 12 bases. Germline loops: CDR1 SGHTA, CDR2 FQGNSA. This CDR3 is built from 16 residues. This chain's CDR3 is CASSLDAGRPNYGYTF. The CDR3, as DNA: TGTGCCAGCAGCTTAGACGCAGGGCGGCCTAACTATGGCTACACCTTC. Drawing the rest from reference TRBV7-2 and TRBJ1-2, the complete variable domain is GAGVSQSPSNKVTEKGKDVELRCDPISGHTALYWYRQSLGQGLEFLIYFQGNSAPDKSGLPSDRFSAERTGGSVSTLTIQRTQQEDSAVYLCASSLDAGRPNYGYTFGSGTRLTVV.

The chain combines TRBV7-8 with TRBJ2-7; D is tentatively TRBD1 or TRBD2 (6 bases each). The CDR3 covers 14 residues. In germline, CDR1 is SGHVS, CDR2 FQNEAQ. The V and J ends lost 3 bases and 4 bases respectively, with 13 bases between them. The CDR3 spells CASSLDSGRYEQYF. The CDR3 bases are TGTGCCAGCAGCTTGGACAGTGGGAGGTACGAGCAGTACTTC.

This rearrangement joins TRBV5-1 to TRBJ2-7; 10 nucleotides line up with TRBD2. Germline V CDR1 and CDR2: SGHRS, YFSETQ. V was clipped by 3 bases and J by 2 bases; unmatched bases: 11. The CDR3 has 17 residues. The CDR3 region has the DNA TGCGCCAGCAGCTCGTACCCCACTAGCGGGAAAACCTACGAGCAGTACTTC. This encodes CASSSYPTSGKTYEQYF.

This clonotype was counted a few times. The CDR3 DNA reads as TGTGCCAGCCGGACTCGTCCGAGGACAGATACGCAGTATTTT. It is translated as CASRTRPRTDTQYF. The rearrangement joins TRBV27 to TRBJ2-3; maybe TRBD2 (5 bases). The CDR3 has 14 residues. The V end was cut by 8 bases, the J end by 3 bases, with 15 bases between. The V gene's germline CDR1 is MNHEY and CDR2 SMNVEV (reference sequence).

The chain links TRBV20-1 to TRBJ2-2; D gene unclear. V dropped 3 bases and J dropped 7 bases, with 12 bases sitting between them. The CDR3 totals 13 residues. Looked up from germline, CDR1 is DFQATT and CDR2 is SNEGSKA (reference sequence). CDR3 nucleotides: TGCAGTGCTAGGGGCGACATCCGCGGGGAGCTGTTTTTT. Translated: CSARGDIRGELFF.

The chain is built from TRBV7-2 and TRBJ2-7, with 8 nucleotides matching TRBD2. CDR1 is SGHTA, CDR2 FQGNSA, per germline. This CDR3 region has 15 residues. V lost 6 bases, J lost 6 bases, and 13 bases stayed unmatched. The CDR3 region has the DNA TGTGCCAGCAGACCATATAGCGGGACATTATCCGAGCAGTACTTC. Translating gives CASRPYSGTLSEQYF.